Described below is a single TCR beta chain sequence and its context. The germline gives CDR1 MNHEY, CDR2 SMNVEV (reference sequence). V was clipped by 6 bases and J by 6 bases; unmatched bases: 14. The CDR3 loop spans 17 amino acids. This specimen belongs to a study of blood T cell repertoires in COVID-19. Study context: The United States, Italy and Spain provided the acute and convalescent COVID-19 samples. T cells, B-cell-depleted T cells, or PBMCs supplied cDNA or gDNA.

Per the authors' pipeline: Amplification of reference gene primers provided the estimated nucleated cell counts. Produced via immunoSEQ multiplex PCR; TCRdb's table is partial and in-frame only. D and trimming were read from the DNA, whereas the V and J calls and clone size are those reported in that table. Among roughly 260,000 clones, about 88% were seen once, and the ten largest hold over 4%. This TCR derives from a man in his 60s who had recovered from COVID-19. Material: peripheral blood. The V call is TRBV27, the J call TRBJ1-5, with 10 bases identical to TRBD1. This CDR3 reads CASSARGGRQGAQPQHF. CDR3 nucleotides: TGTGCCAGCAGCGCTCGGGGGGGGCGACAGGGGGCTCAGCCCCAGCATTTT.